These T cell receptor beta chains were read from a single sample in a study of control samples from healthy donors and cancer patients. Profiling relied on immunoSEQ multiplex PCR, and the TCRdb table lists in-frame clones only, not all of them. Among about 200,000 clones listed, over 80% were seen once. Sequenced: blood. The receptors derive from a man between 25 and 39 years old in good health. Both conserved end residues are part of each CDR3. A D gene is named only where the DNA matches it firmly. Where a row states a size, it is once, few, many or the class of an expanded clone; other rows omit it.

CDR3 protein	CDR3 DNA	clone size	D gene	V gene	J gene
CAWRWTNNSPLHF	TGTGCCTGGAGATGGACAAATAATTCACCCCTCCACTTT	-	-	TRBV30	TRBJ1-6
CATSPTGGQPQHF	TGTGCCACCAGTCCGACAGGGGGGCAGCCCCAGCATTTT	-	TRBD1	TRBV15	TRBJ1-5
CASSPGTDNNSPLHF	TGTGCCAGCAGCCCAGGGACGGATAATAATTCACCCCTCCACTTT	-	-	TRBV3-1/TRBV3-2	TRBJ1-6
CASSGLGGGAGNTIYF	TGTGCCAGCAGTGGACTAGGCGGGGGAGCCGGAAACACCATATATTTT	-	-	TRBV6-1	TRBJ1-3
CASSQGMEQYF	TGCGCCAGCAGCCAGGGTATGGAGCAGTACTTC	-	-	TRBV4-1	TRBJ2-7
CASSMIPQGSYEQYF	TGTGCCAGTAGTATGATCCCCCAGGGCTCCTACGAGCAGTACTTC	-	-	TRBV19	TRBJ2-7
CATSRERGASDTQYF	TGTGCCACCAGCAGGGAGCGGGGGGCCTCAGATACGCAGTATTTT	few	TRBD2	TRBV15	TRBJ2-3
CASSQDPGTNQPQHF	TGTGCCAGCAGCCAAGACCCCGGGACCAATCAGCCCCAGCATTTT	-	-	TRBV4-2	TRBJ1-5
CASSLVVVYSTDTQYF	TGCGCCAGCAGCTTGGTAGTAGTTTATAGCACAGATACGCAGTATTTT	-	-	TRBV5-1	TRBJ2-3
CATSRSGEQPQHF	TGTGCCACCAGCAGATCAGGGGAACAGCCCCAGCATTTT	-	-	TRBV15	TRBJ1-5
CASSLEGQPTDTQYF	TGTGCCAGCAGCTTAGAGGGACAACCTACAGATACGCAGTATTTT	-	-	TRBV11-3	TRBJ2-3
CASRKQGVSNTGELFF	TGTGCCAGCAGGAAACAGGGGGTTTCGAACACCGGGGAGCTGTTTTTT	-	TRBD1	TRBV2	TRBJ2-2
CASSTGDTGELFF	TGCGCCAGCTCGACAGGGGACACCGGGGAGCTGTTTTTT	-	TRBD1	TRBV10-2	TRBJ2-2
CATSDSRAPYGYTF	TGTGCCACCAGTGATTCCAGGGCTCCCTATGGCTACACCTTC	-	-	TRBV24-1	TRBJ1-2
CASSVGQGFNSPLHF	TGTGCCAGCAGCGTAGGACAGGGTTTTAATTCACCCCTCCACTTT	-	TRBD1	TRBV9	TRBJ1-6
CASSPSPGGAEGNTIYF	TGCGCCAGCAGCCCAAGCCCAGGGGGCGCAGAAGGAAACACCATATATTTT	-	TRBD1	TRBV5-1	TRBJ1-3
CASSEETGFTQPQHF	TGTGCCAGCAGTGAAGAGACAGGGTTCACTCAGCCCCAGCATTTT	-	TRBD1	TRBV2	TRBJ1-5
CASSLVNPGQGNYEQYF	TGTGCCAGCAGCTTGGTGAACCCGGGACAGGGGAACTACGAGCAGTACTTC	-	TRBD1	TRBV5-6	TRBJ2-7
CASSRGTNEKLFF	TGTGCCAGCAGCCGCGGAACTAATGAAAAACTGTTTTTT	-	-	TRBV5-8	TRBJ1-4
CASSPETGPTEAFF	TGCGCCAGCAGCCCCGAGACAGGGCCCACTGAAGCTTTCTTT	-	TRBD1	TRBV5-1	TRBJ1-1
CASSQAATGELFF	TGTGCCAGCAGCCAGGCGGCCACCGGGGAGCTGTTTTTT	-	-	TRBV12-3/TRBV12-4	TRBJ2-2
CASSRTSGATSTDTQYF	TGTGCCAGTAGTCGGACTAGCGGGGCTACAAGCACAGATACGCAGTATTTT	-	TRBD2	TRBV19	TRBJ2-3
CASGLRPGGWMTEAFF	TGTGCTAGTGGTTTGCGACCAGGGGGTTGGATGACTGAAGCTTTCTTT	few	TRBD1	TRBV12-5	TRBJ1-1
CASSEAAVRGQVEQFF	TGTGCCAGCAGTGAAGCGGCGGTAAGGGGGCAAGTTGAGCAGTTCTTC	-	TRBD1	TRBV6-1	TRBJ2-1
CASSGLAGGIRQFF	TGTGCCAGCTCTGGTCTAGCGGGGGGGATCCGGCAGTTCTTC	-	TRBD2	TRBV6-5	TRBJ2-1
CAWSRRDRGPHYGYTF	TGTGCCTGGAGCCGCCGGGACAGGGGACCTCACTATGGCTACACCTTC	-	TRBD1	TRBV30	TRBJ1-2
CASGCPKTGTWGQPQHF	TGTGCTAGTGGTTGCCCCAAGACAGGCACCTGGGGTCAGCCCCAGCATTTT	few	-	TRBV12-5	TRBJ1-5
CASRGPATFEQYF	TGTGCCAGCAGGGGGCCAGCGACCTTCGAGCAGTACTTC	few	-	TRBV2	TRBJ2-7
CASSRTSGGHTGELFF	TGTGCCAGCAGTCGGACTAGCGGGGGACACACCGGGGAGCTGTTTTTT	-	TRBD2	TRBV7-2	TRBJ2-2
CASSQGKGGLVGNQPQHF	TGCGCCAGCAGCCAAGGGAAGGGGGGGCTGGTAGGCAATCAGCCCCAGCATTTT	-	-	TRBV4-1	TRBJ1-5
CASSQVDIPYNSPLHF	TGTGCCAGCAGCCAAGTGGACATTCCCTATAATTCACCCCTCCACTTT	-	-	TRBV4-2	TRBJ1-6
CASSPRALNTEAFF	TGTGCCAGCAGCCCCAGGGCGCTGAACACTGAAGCTTTCTTT	-	-	TRBV5-6	TRBJ1-1
CAWIGGTTIEAFF	TGTGCCTGGATAGGGGGCACCACGATTGAAGCTTTCTTT	-	TRBD1	TRBV30	TRBJ1-1
CASSLVSSTDTQYF	TGTGCCAGCAGTTTGGTCTCTAGCACAGATACGCAGTATTTT	-	-	TRBV27	TRBJ2-3
CASSYSPTGDEQYF	TGTGCCAGCAGTTACTCCCCGACAGGGGACGAGCAGTACTTC	-	TRBD1	TRBV6-5	TRBJ2-7
CASRARIGIDEAFF	TGTGCCAGCAGGGCTCGAATCGGGATCGATGAAGCTTTCTTT	-	-	TRBV6-5	TRBJ1-1
CASRPTSAGGPDTQYF	TGTGCCAGCAGGCCCACTAGCGCGGGGGGACCAGATACGCAGTATTTT	-	TRBD2	TRBV3-1/TRBV3-2	TRBJ2-3
CASGLDGEKLFF	TGTGCTAGTGGTTTGGATGGAGAAAAACTGTTTTTT	-	-	TRBV12-5	TRBJ1-4
CASSQSDGREQYF	TGCGCCAGCAGCCAGAGTGACGGGAGGGAGCAGTACTTC	-	TRBD2	TRBV10-1	TRBJ2-7
CASSARRGLGTDTQYF	TGCGCCAGCAGCGCCCGCCGGGGACTAGGGACGGATACGCAGTATTTT	-	TRBD2	TRBV4-1	TRBJ2-3